The rows below give T cell receptor beta chains drawn from one sample of a study of cytomegalovirus exposure and HLA in healthy donors. The method was immunoSEQ multiplex PCR; TCRdb's version includes in-frame clones alone and lacks a portion of them. There are roughly 240,000 clones in the sample; 82% occur only once, and 4.5% to 6% lies in the top ten. Sequences were obtained from PBMCs. These receptors were obtained from a woman in her 40s in good health and CMV-seropositive. CDR3s include the opening cysteine and the closing phenylalanine or tryptophan. A D gene is named only where the DNA matches it firmly. Clone size, where shown, is once, few, many, or a class for clones that have expanded.

d_call	v_call	clone_size	j_call	cdr3_aa	cdr3_nt
-	TRBV29-1	-	TRBJ1-1	CSVAETGGSTEAFF	TGCAGCGTCGCTGAGACAGGTGGCTCCACTGAAGCTTTCTTT
-	TRBV5-1	-	TRBJ2-2	CASSLVPGTNTGELFF	TGCGCCAGCAGCTTGGTTCCGGGAACGAACACCGGGGAGCTGTTTTTT
-	TRBV7-2	-	TRBJ2-3	CASSSFPTGKDRDTQYF	TGTGCCAGCAGCTCCTTCCCCACAGGAAAAGACAGAGATACGCAGTATTTT
-	TRBV11-3	-	TRBJ2-7	CASSLGPLAIGYEQYF	TGTGCCAGCAGCTTAGGCCCCCTAGCTATCGGCTACGAGCAGTACTTC
-	TRBV29-1	-	TRBJ1-2	CSVRTVEYGYTF	TGCAGCGTTAGGACAGTTGAGTATGGCTACACCTTC
TRBD1	TRBV5-1	few	TRBJ1-6	CASSLDGTGADNSPLHF	TGCGCCAGCAGCTTGGATGGGACAGGGGCCGATAATTCACCCCTCCACTTT
-	TRBV4-1	-	TRBJ1-1	CTSSQDMGAEAFF	TGCACCAGCAGCCAAGATATGGGCGCTGAAGCTTTCTTT
TRBD1	TRBV7-6	few	TRBJ1-3	CASSPQTTGGRGNTIYF	TGTGCCAGCAGCCCTCAGACGACAGGGGGCCGTGGAAACACCATATATTTT
TRBD1	TRBV30	-	TRBJ2-1	CAWGPDRGREQFF	TGTGCCTGGGGGCCGGACAGGGGGAGGGAGCAGTTCTTC
TRBD1	TRBV10-3	-	TRBJ1-5	CAIQGQGGNQPQHF	TGTGCCATCCAAGGACAGGGGGGTAATCAGCCCCAGCATTTT
-	TRBV27	-	TRBJ2-3	CASRGTGTDTQYF	TGTGCCAGCAGGGGGACTGGCACAGATACGCAGTATTTT
-	TRBV27	-	TRBJ1-1	CASSLGGTANTEAFF	TGTGCCAGCAGCTTAGGAGGGACTGCGAACACTGAAGCTTTCTTT
-	TRBV10-3	once	TRBJ2-1	CAISEFTEPRLLYNEQFF	TGTGCCATCAGTGAGTTTACGGAGCCCCGCTTACTCTACAATGAGCAGTTCTTC
-	TRBV7-2	-	TRBJ2-3	CASSLGLARDTQYF	TGTGCCAGCAGCTTAGGGCTAGCTAGAGATACGCAGTATTTT